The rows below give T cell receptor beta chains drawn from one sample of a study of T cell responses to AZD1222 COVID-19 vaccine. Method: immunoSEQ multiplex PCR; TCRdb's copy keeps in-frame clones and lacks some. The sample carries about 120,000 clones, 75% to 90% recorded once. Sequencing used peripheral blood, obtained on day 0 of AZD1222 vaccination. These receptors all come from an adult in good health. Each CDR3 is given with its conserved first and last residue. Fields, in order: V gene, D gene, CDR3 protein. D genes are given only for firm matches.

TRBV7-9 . CASTPWGLNTEAFF
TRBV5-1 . CASSFQETQYF
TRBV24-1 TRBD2 CATSDPSGRAYNEQFF
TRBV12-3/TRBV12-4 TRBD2 CASSSRTGTSPRF
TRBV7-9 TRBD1 CASSQQGAQGNQPQHF
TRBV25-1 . CASSEFGGPEAFF
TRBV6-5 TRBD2 CAVRTSGNTGELFF
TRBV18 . CASSPVGSFQETQYF
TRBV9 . CASSVGGFTYEQYF
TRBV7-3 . CASSLTRGELFF
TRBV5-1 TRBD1 CASSYLGTGGTPDGYTF
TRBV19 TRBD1 CASRPGQGFTGELFF
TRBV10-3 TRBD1 CAISWTGDGYTF
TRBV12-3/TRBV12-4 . CASSVQPNTEAFF
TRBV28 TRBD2 CASSRLAGAYTGELFF
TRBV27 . CASSLSFLEASRGYEQYF
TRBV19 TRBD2 CASRFWRESDEQFF
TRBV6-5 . CASSSPVGGDYGYTF
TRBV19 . CASKIQGGDYEQYF
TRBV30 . CAAKGEDQPQHF
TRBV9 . CASSVEGSGNTIYF
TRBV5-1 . CASSLRGVSTDTQYF
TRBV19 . CASSPGAKSSGYTF
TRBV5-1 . CASSLVQSSYNEQFF
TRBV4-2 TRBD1 CASSQDRDRGGNQPQHF
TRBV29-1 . CSVDLGVDTQYF
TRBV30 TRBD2 CAGGDNYEQYF
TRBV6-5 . CASSIRGTDFRAFF
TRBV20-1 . CSASVYGPPNDEQFF
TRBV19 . CASSPVGGHANEKLFF
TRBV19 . CASKFDPKNEKLFF
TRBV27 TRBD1 CASSSLAGTGFNSPLHF
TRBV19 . CASSKYQGSDTQYF
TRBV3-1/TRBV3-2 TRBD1 CASSQEGQGYNEQFF
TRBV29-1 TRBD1 CSVIPQGILVETQYF
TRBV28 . CASSLPRGPQHF
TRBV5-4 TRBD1 CASSLGQGEGGYTF
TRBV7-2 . CASSTGGLQRPQYF
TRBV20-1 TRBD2 CSASKLAGILTSYEQYF
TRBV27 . CASSLSTRAEAFF
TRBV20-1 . CSASSVSLGTQYF
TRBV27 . CASSSLLGKAGELFF
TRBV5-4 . CASSLTQSSSGSYNEQFF
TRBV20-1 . CSASVGAQAFF
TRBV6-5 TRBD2 CASSYASGAFGNEQFF
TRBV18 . CASSPNGGKGYEQYF
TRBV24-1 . CATRRGAEQPQHF
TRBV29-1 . CSVWKQGRSYEQYF
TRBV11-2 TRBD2 CASSPGTSGLQETQYF
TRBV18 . CASSLRLAKSTDTQYF
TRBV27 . CASRPQGPSGNTIYF
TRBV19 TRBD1 CASRTDRGNEKLFF
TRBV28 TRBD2 CASRHAGTSATDTQYF
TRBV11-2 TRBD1 CASSLGTGGGYEQYF